The next 27 T cell receptor beta chains were all read from a single sample in a study of blood T cell repertoires in COVID-19. Clones were sequenced by immunoSEQ multiplex PCR, and TCRdb holds only the in-frame ones, with some missing. The data contain about 220,000 clones, around 84% of them singletons. The sample consisted of PBMCs or T cells enriched from blood (not recorded which). The receptors derive from a woman in her forties who had recovered from COVID-19.

This chain links TRBV6-1 with TRBJ2-1, with a possible D match to TRBD1 (7 bases). CDR1 is MNHNS and CDR2 is SASEGT in the germline V gene. The CDR3 spans 16 residues. The germline V and J ends were trimmed by 4 bases and 1 base, with 14 bases remaining between them. The CDR3 protein is CASSGIQGRSYNEQFF. Here the CDR3 DNA reads TGTGCCAGCAGTGGGATACAGGGGAGGTCCTACAATGAGCAGTTCTTC.

The J gene is TRBJ2-3, the V gene TRBV7-3; 11 positions agree with TRBD2. The CDR3 covers 15 residues. The V gene's germline CDR1 is SGHTA and CDR2 FQGTGA. V dropped 5 bases and J dropped 4; count of bases not matched to a gene: 5. The CDR3 protein is CASSPGTSGSDTQYF. The DNA for the CDR3 is TGTGCCAGCAGCCCAGGGACTAGCGGTTCAGATACGCAGTATTTT.

The chain combines TRBV4-1 with TRBJ1-5; maybe TRBD1 (6 bases). Germline lookup yields CDR1 MGHRA and CDR2 YSYEKL. The V end lost 4 bases, the J end lost 7 bases, and 17 bases lay between the germline ends. The CDR3 is 15 residues long. CDR3 sequence (DNA): TGCGCCAGCAGCCTAACAGGGCTCTCTTCCCAGCCCCAGCATTTT. Encoded protein: CASSLTGLSSQPQHF.

Only one count was recorded for this clone. This rearrangement joins TRBV6-5 to TRBJ1-2; a weak D match, TRBD1 (6 bases). Deletions cut 5 bases from V and 7 bases from J, with 14 bases between. Germline V lookup: CDR1 MNHEY, CDR2 SVGAGI. The CDR3 contains 13 residues. The DNA of the CDR3 is TGTGCCAGCAGTCGCGCTCCAGGGGTTGGCTACACCTTC. This sequence encodes CASSRAPGVGYTF.

This clone was observed a handful of times. The chain uses TRBV4-2 and TRBJ1-1; 8 positions agree with TRBD1. The CDR3 extends over 17 amino acids. Trimming at V came to 0 bases and at J to 4 bases, leaving 10 bases not matched to a gene. Germline loops: CDR1 LGHNA, CDR2 YNFKEQ. The DNA of the CDR3 is TGTGCCAGCAGCCAAGATCTGGCGACAGGGGCGATCACTGAAGCTTTCTTT. It encodes CASSQDLATGAITEAFF.

The V and J genes are TRBV7-9 and TRBJ1-2; unclear D gene. CDR1 is SEHNR and CDR2 is FQNEAQ in the germline V gene (reference sequence). This CDR3 has 14 amino acids. Trimming removed 5 bases at V and 6 bases at J, with 16 bases between. The CDR3 region has the DNA TGTGCCAGCAGCCCCGGCGGGAAGCGGGATGGCTACACCTTC. It is translated as CASSPGGKRDGYTF.

V usage is TRBV30 and J usage is TRBJ1-4; TRBD1 matches 7 bases. Germline CDR1 and CDR2: GTSNPN and SVGIG (reference sequence). Unmatched junction bases numbered 6, after V lost 8 bases and J lost 3 bases. The CDR3 covers 13 residues. CDR3 amino acids: CARGTVANEKLFF. In nucleotides, the CDR3 is TGTGCCCGCGGGACAGTGGCTAATGAAAAACTGTTTTTT.

The genes are TRBV24-1 and TRBJ2-3; a weak D match, TRBD2 (10 bases). Germline values: CDR1 KGHDR, CDR2 SFDVKD. The CDR3 totals 19 residues. Trimming took off 4 bases at V and 4 bases at J, with 26 bases between the two ends. CDR3 residues: CATSDSPGQGSGRADTQYF. Here the CDR3 DNA reads TGTGCCACCAGTGACTCCCCGGGACAGGGCAGCGGGAGGGCAGATACGCAGTATTTT.

The CDR3 DNA sequence: TGTGCCAGCAGTACTCTTCCGGGACAGGGGATCGGCTACACCTTC. It yields the protein CASSTLPGQGIGYTF. The rearrangement links TRBV28 to TRBJ1-2, with TRBD1 identical over 10 bases. The CDR3 extends over 15 amino acids. V was pared by 5 bases and J by 8 bases, with 11 bases of the junction left unmatched. The germline V gene encodes CDR1 MDHEN and CDR2 SYDVKM.

This clone was seen ten or more times. The J gene is TRBJ2-3, the V gene TRBV10-3; D perhaps matches TRBD2 (6 bases). Trimming removed 3 bases from V and 5 bases from J, with 18 bases in between. In germline, CDR1 is ENHRY, CDR2 SYGVKD. This CDR3 region has 16 residues. CDR3 amino acids: CAISEWSGESEDTQYF. CDR3 DNA: TGTGCCATCAGTGAATGGTCGGGAGAATCTGAAGATACGCAGTATTTT.

The chain combines TRBV9 with TRBJ2-2, with 7 positions matching TRBD2. Germline V gene data show CDR1 as SGDLS and CDR2 as YYNGEE. The CDR3 consists of 16 residues. V shed 2 bases, J shed 5 bases, and the junction held 9 bases outside the gene matches. CDR3 bases: TGTGCCAGCAGCGTTAGAGGGGAGGGCCTAACCGGGGAGCTGTTTTTT. This encodes CASSVRGEGLTGELFF.

CDR3: CASSLGEADTQYF. CDR3 coding DNA: TGTGCCAGCAGCTTAGGAGAGGCAGATACGCAGTATTTT. The J gene is TRBJ2-3, the V gene TRBV7-7; D call uncertain. CDR1 and CDR2 (germline): SSHAT, FNYEAQ (reference sequence). Trimming shortened V by 1 base and J by 4 bases, and 6 bases separated the two germline ends. The CDR3 extends over 13 amino acids.

The chain links TRBV6-5 to TRBJ2-5; 10 nucleotides align to TRBD1. This CDR3 is 13 amino acids long. Germline V gene sequence: CDR1 MNHEY, CDR2 SVGAGI. With V trimmed by 3 bases and J by 7 bases, 2 bases remained unmatched. This chain's CDR3 is CASSYGTGATQYF. The CDR3 nucleotides read TGTGCCAGCAGTTATGGGACAGGGGCGACCCAGTACTTC.

The chain combines TRBV7-2 with TRBJ2-7, with 7 bases that match TRBD2. Unmatched junction bases numbered 1, after V lost 0 bases and J lost 2 bases. The CDR3 totals 14 residues. Germline CDR1 reads SGHTA; CDR2 reads FQGNSA. The DNA for the CDR3 is TGTGCCAGCAGCTTAGCTAGCGGGCCCTACGAGCAGTACTTC. It yields the protein CASSLASGPYEQYF.

The genes are TRBV27 and TRBJ2-2; D might be TRBD2 (6 bases). The CDR3 totals 15 residues. The V end lost 6 bases, the J end lost 7 bases, and 18 bases lay between the germline ends. CDR1 and CDR2 (germline): MNHEY, SMNVEV (reference sequence). The CDR3 DNA is TGTGCCAGCAGAAAAGCGGGTGTCTATATCGGGGAGCTGTTTTTT. Translation: CASRKAGVYIGELFF.

This clone has just one count. The chain couples TRBV10-1 to TRBJ2-1; TRBD2 matches at 11 bases. This CDR3 region has 18 residues. V lost 0 bases to trimming and J lost 1 base; unmatched junction nucleotides: 5. In germline, CDR1 is WNHNN, CDR2 SYGVQD (reference sequence). The CDR3 here is CASSESGLAGGSYNEQFF. The CDR3 region has the DNA TGCGCCAGCAGTGAGTCGGGGCTAGCGGGAGGTTCCTACAATGAGCAGTTCTTC.

The chain carries TRBV27 and TRBJ1-6; D gene ambiguous. V lost 8 bases and J 0 bases, leaving 14 bases between the germline ends. CDR1 and CDR2 from the germline V gene are MNHEY and SMNVEV (reference sequence). There are 16 residues in the CDR3. As DNA, the CDR3 is TGTGCCAGCCTTGATCCGCCGAGCTCCTATAATTCACCCCTCCACTTT. Translating it yields CASLDPPSSYNSPLHF.

This chain uses TRBV12-5 with TRBJ1-5; D gene ambiguous. The CDR3 loop spans 12 amino acids. Trimming stripped 0 bases from V and 7 bases from J, with 4 bases between. CDR1 and CDR2 from the germline V gene are LGHNT and FRNRAP. The CDR3 here is CASGLVHQPQHF. The CDR3 nucleotides read TGTGCTAGTGGTTTGGTACACCAGCCCCAGCATTTT. The variable domain in full, completed from reference TRBV12-5 and TRBJ1-5, reads DARVTQTPRHKVTEMGQEVTMRCQPILGHNTVFWYRQTMMQGLELLAYFRNRAPLDDSGMPKDRFSAEMPDATLATLKIQPSEPRDSAVYFCASGLVHQPQHFGDGTRLSIL.

In regard to this clone: Additional DNA sequences in this sample encode the identical CDR3. The rearrangement links TRBV6-5 to TRBJ1-5; 8 bases line up with TRBD1. Germline CDR1 is MNHEY and CDR2 is SVGAGI. Unmatched junction bases numbered 1, after V lost 5 bases and J lost 4 bases. The CDR3 is made up of 13 amino acids. The CDR3 reads CASSRTGNQPQHF. CDR3 DNA: TGTGCCAGCAGTCGGACAGGGAATCAGCCCCAGCATTTT.

V is TRBV2 and J is TRBJ1-1; no firm D call. Trimming took 7 bases from V and 3 from J, leaving 9 bases between them. Looked up from germline, CDR1 is SNHLY and CDR2 is FYNNEI. The CDR3 loop spans 12 amino acids. This CDR3 is CASNTDYTEAFF. The CDR3 nucleotides are TGTGCCAGCAATACAGATTACACTGAAGCTTTCTTT. The full variable domain, in which reference TRBV2 and TRBJ1-1 provide the parts outside the CDR3, is EPEVTQTPSHQVTQMGQEVILRCVPISNHLYFYWYRQILGQKVEFLVSFYNNEISEKSEIFDDQFSVERPDGSNFTLKIRSTKLEDSAMYFCASNTDYTEAFFGQGTRLTVV.

The chain joins TRBV19 to TRBJ2-1; D not certain. In germline, CDR1 is LNHDA, CDR2 SQIVND (reference sequence). V shed 6 bases and J shed 8 bases, with 17 bases lying between them. CDR3 length: 14 residues. The CDR3 region is CASRDHYRPDEQFF. CDR3 sequence (DNA): TGTGCCAGTAGAGACCACTACCGGCCGGATGAGCAGTTCTTC.

The genes are TRBV27 and TRBJ1-5; D gene unclear. Germline CDR1 and CDR2: MNHEY and SMNVEV (reference sequence). CDR3 length: 14 residues. V lost 0 bases, J lost 7 bases, and 10 bases lay in between. The CDR3 DNA sequence: TGTGCCAGCAGTTTATCAGGGAGGTGGCAGCCCCAGCATTTT. Translation: CASSLSGRWQPQHF.

This chain joins TRBV6-5 and TRBJ2-1; TRBD1 aligns across 7 bases. This CDR3 region has 15 residues. Germline CDR1 MNHEY, CDR2 SVGAGI. V shed 7 bases, J shed 0 bases, and the junction held 6 bases outside the gene matches. CDR3 loop: CASTLTGSSYNEQFF. The CDR3 DNA sequence: TGTGCCAGCACCCTGACAGGGAGCTCCTACAATGAGCAGTTCTTC.

The chain has TRBV2 and TRBJ1-4; D is ambiguous. The CDR3 runs to 14 residues. Germline CDR1 and CDR2: SNHLY and FYNNEI. Trimming shortened V by 6 bases and J by 0 bases, and 8 bases separated the two germline ends. The CDR3 loop is CASSFTATNEKLFF. For the CDR3, the DNA is TGTGCCAGCAGCTTCACAGCAACTAATGAAAAACTGTTTTTT.

The chain carries TRBV4-3 and TRBJ1-2, with 9 bases that match TRBD1. CDR3 length: 16 residues. V was clipped by 1 base and J by 3 bases; unmatched bases: 6. Germline-derived CDR1 and CDR2 are LGHNA and YSLEER. This CDR3 reads CASSQATGGEDYGYTF. CDR3 DNA: TGCGCCAGCAGCCAAGCTACAGGGGGCGAAGACTATGGCTACACCTTC.

The chain recombines TRBV5-1 with TRBJ2-2; perhaps TRBD1 as D (5 bases). Trimming removed 4 bases at V and 3 bases at J, with 13 bases between. CDR3 length: 15 amino acids. Germline CDR1 is SGHRS and CDR2 is YFSETQ. DNA for the CDR3: TGCGCCAGCAGCCGCGGCAGGGCCGACACCGGGGAGCTGTTTTTT. Protein: CASSRGRADTGELFF.

The chain couples TRBV21-1 to TRBJ2-3; the table's D call TRBD2 went unverified against the DNA. TRBV21-1 represents a pseudogene. The CDR3 length is 20 residues. CDR3 residues: CASSKRKGLAGEGGTDTQYF. CDR3 bases: TGTGCCAGCAGCAAAAGAAAAGGACTAGCGGGAGAAGGTGGCACAGATACGCAGTATTTT.